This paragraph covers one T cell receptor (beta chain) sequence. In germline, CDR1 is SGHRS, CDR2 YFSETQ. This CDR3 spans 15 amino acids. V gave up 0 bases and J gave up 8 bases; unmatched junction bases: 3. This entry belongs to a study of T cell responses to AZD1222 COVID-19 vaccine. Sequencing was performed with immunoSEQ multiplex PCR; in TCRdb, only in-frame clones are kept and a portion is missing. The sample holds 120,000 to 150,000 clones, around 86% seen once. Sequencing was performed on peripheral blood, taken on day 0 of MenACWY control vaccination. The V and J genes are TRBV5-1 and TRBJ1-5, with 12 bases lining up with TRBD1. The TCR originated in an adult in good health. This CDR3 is CASSLEGQGAEPQHF. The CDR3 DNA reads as TGCGCCAGCAGCTTGGAGGGACAGGGGGCTGAGCCCCAGCATTTT.